This T cell receptor (beta chain) was identified during a study of T cell changes during pregnancy in multiple sclerosis. Worth noting for this clone: One junction end disagrees with the germline gene, perhaps due to a read error.

The CDR3 totals 12 residues. Per germline, CDR1 MDHEN and CDR2 SYDVKM. TCRdb's copy holds only in-frame clones and misses some; the assay was immunoSEQ multiplex PCR. There are 74,000 or so clones in the sample; 85% to 95% occur only once, and approximately 0.2% lies in the top ten. The specimen was CD4+ T cells from peripheral blood mononuclear cells, collected before pregnancy. The chain links TRBV28 to TRBJ2-7; tentative D call: TRBD2 (5 bases). The sequence derives from a female donor with multiple sclerosis, enrolled in a pregnancy study. CDR3 coding DNA: TGTGCCACCACTGGGCGGTGGCGGGCCCTGGACTTC. Amino acid sequence: CATTGRWRALDF.